These 2 T cell receptor beta chains were all obtained from the same sample, sequenced in a study of CD8+CD57+ T cells in acquired aplastic anemia. Genomic DNA served as template for TCR beta VDJ and CDR3 profiling. Via MiXCR, TCRdb re-called the reads, giving one row per CDR3 protein. The sample includes some 170,000 distinct CDR3 sequences, about three fifths of them seen just once. Whoever was chosen for sequencing had shown CD8+CD57+ cell expansion by flow cytometry. Material: sorted CD4+, CD8+, or CD8+CD57+ T cells (not recorded which) from PBMCs. The receptors originated from a human donor with aplastic anemia.

The genes are TRBV20-1 and TRBJ1-4, with no clear D. Germline CDR1 reads DFQATT; CDR2 reads SNEGSKA (reference sequence). The germline V and J ends were trimmed by 0 bases and 6 bases, with 14 bases remaining between them. The CDR3 has 15 amino acids. CDR3 sequence (DNA): TGCAGTGCTAGAGATGGGCGGAAGCGGTATGAAAAACTGTTTTTT. This translates into CSARDGRKRYEKLFF.

The rearrangement uses TRBV2 and TRBJ2-7; unclear D gene. CDR1 is SNHLY and CDR2 is FYNNEI in the germline V gene. The CDR3 consists of 13 residues. Between the trimmed V and J ends, which lost 4 bases and 3 bases, there was a span of 10 bases. Here the CDR3 DNA reads TGTGCCAGCAGTGCCCGGCAACTCTACGAGCAGTACTTC. Its translation: CASSARQLYEQYF.